Shown below are 21 T cell receptor beta chains from a single sample sequenced in a study of blood T cell repertoires in COVID-19. Profiled with immunoSEQ multiplex PCR; TCRdb holds only in-frame clones, not every one. The sample consists of 57,000 or so clones, approximately 80% of them appearing once. The sequencing sample was made of peripheral blood. These receptors were collected from a man aged 55 to 70 with acute or convalescent COVID-19.

This chain connects TRBV10-3 to TRBJ1-1, with 10 bases lining up with TRBD1. The CDR3 has 17 amino acids. Unmatched junction bases numbered 9, after V lost 5 bases and J lost 0 bases. The germline V gene has CDR1 ENHRY and CDR2 SYGVKD. CDR3 sequence (DNA): TGTGCCATCAGTTCCCCCCCGGGACAGGGGTTGAACACTGAAGCTTTCTTT. Translated, it gives CAISSPPGQGLNTEAFF.

The rearrangement links TRBV2 to TRBJ1-2; D is unclear. V gave up 8 bases and J gave up 5 bases, with 12 bases separating them. Looked up from germline, CDR1 is SNHLY and CDR2 is FYNNEI. The CDR3 is 12 residues long. The chain's CDR3 is CASAPSRYGYTF. The DNA of the CDR3 is TGTGCCAGCGCCCCGTCTAGATATGGCTACACCTTC.

This chain links TRBV14 with TRBJ2-7; a weak D match, TRBD1 (7 bases). The CDR3 has 14 residues. Trimming pared 1 base from V and 5 bases from J, leaving 12 bases between. Germline V lookup: CDR1 SGHDN, CDR2 FVKESK. This CDR3 is CASSQVRGVDEQYF. CDR3 DNA sequence: TGTGCCAGCAGCCAAGTCAGGGGGGTGGACGAGCAGTACTTC.

The genes are TRBV6-5 and TRBJ1-4; D might be TRBD1 (5 bases). Germline CDR1 and CDR2: MNHEY and SVGAGI. V lost 6 bases to trimming and J lost 5 bases, with 10 bases between them. CDR3 length: 13 residues. CDR3 protein: CASSRDLNEKLFF. DNA for the CDR3: TGTGCCAGCAGCAGGGACTTAAATGAAAAACTGTTTTTT.

The V call is TRBV10-3, the J call TRBJ2-7, with TRBD2 matching over 7 bases. Germline-derived CDR1 and CDR2 are ENHRY and SYGVKD. This CDR3 has 15 residues. V lost 2 bases to trimming and J lost 1 base; unmatched junction nucleotides: 5. For the CDR3, the DNA is TGTGCCATCAGTGAGGGGAGCGGGACTTCCTACGAGCAGTACTTC. It yields the protein CAISEGSGTSYEQYF.

This clone has only a few counts. The rearrangement links TRBV5-6 to TRBJ2-7; no clear D. CDR3 length: 14 residues. Deletions cut 0 bases from V and 3 bases from J, with 10 bases between. Germline V gene sequence: CDR1 SGHDT, CDR2 YYEEEE. The CDR3 DNA reads as TGTGCCAGCAGCTTGGGAAGCAGAGGCTACGAGCAGTACTTC. This sequence encodes CASSLGSRGYEQYF.

The gene calls are TRBV5-4 and TRBJ2-1; TRBD2 matches 10 bases. J gave up 6 bases and V 4 bases, and 13 bases lay outside the gene matches. Looked up from germline, CDR1 is SGHNT and CDR2 is YYREEE (reference sequence). The CDR3 covers 17 residues. The chain's CDR3 is CASSPTSGRPRSNEQFF. In DNA form, the CDR3 reads TGTGCCAGCAGCCCGACTAGCGGGCGCCCCCGGAGCAATGAGCAGTTCTTC.

The gene calls are TRBV30 and TRBJ1-1; 7 bases line up with TRBD1. Germline assignment: CDR1 GTSNPN and CDR2 SVGIG (reference sequence). This CDR3 has 13 amino acids. V shed 1 base, J shed 11 bases, and the junction held 10 bases outside the gene matches. The DNA for the CDR3 is TGTGCCTGGAGTGGACAGGGCCTTAGGCGGGCTTTCTTT. It codes for CAWSGQGLRRAFF.

This chain links TRBV19 with TRBJ1-4; the D gene is possibly TRBD1 (6 bases). The CDR3 covers 14 residues. Trimming cost V 4 bases and J 15 bases, with 21 bases left between them. Germline CDR1 reads LNHDA; CDR2 reads SQIVND (reference sequence). The CDR3 nucleotides are TGTGCCAGTAGTACCGGGACACCGAGGGGTTATTTGTTTTTT. Protein: CASSTGTPRGYLFF.

The rearrangement links TRBV11-2 to TRBJ2-1; possible D gene TRBD2, 6 bases. Germline assignment: CDR1 SGHAT and CDR2 FQNNGV. V dropped 5 bases and J dropped 0 bases, with 11 bases sitting between them. The CDR3 loop spans 15 amino acids. The CDR3 DNA reads TGTGCCAGCAGCATGCGACTAGACTCCTACAATGAGCAGTTCTTC. Protein product: CASSMRLDSYNEQFF.

The V gene is TRBV30, the J gene TRBJ2-2; D may be TRBD1 (5 bases). Germline V gene sequence: CDR1 GTSNPN, CDR2 SVGIG (reference sequence). Deletions cut 5 bases from V and 2 bases from J, with 12 bases between. The CDR3 has 14 residues. The CDR3 region is CAWPGAANTGELFF. The DNA of the CDR3 is TGTGCCTGGCCTGGGGCGGCTAACACCGGGGAGCTGTTTTTT. Full variable domain (outside the CDR3, taken from reference TRBV30 and TRBJ2-2): SQTIHQWPATLVQPVGSPLSLECTVEGTSNPNLYWYRQAAGRGLQLLFYSVGIGQISSEVPQNLSASRPQDRQFILSSKKLLLSDSGFYLCAWPGAANTGELFFGEGSRLTVL.

This chain links TRBV11-3 with TRBJ2-1; D gene uncertain. Trimming stripped 1 base from V and 1 base from J, with 5 bases between. Germline-derived CDR1 and CDR2 are SGHNT and YENEEA. CDR3 size: 14 residues. In DNA form, the CDR3 reads TGTGCCAGCAGCTTAGCCGGGTCCTACAATGAGCAGTTCTTC. It codes for CASSLAGSYNEQFF.

This clone was found once. This chain uses TRBV28 with TRBJ1-2, with 8 positions matching TRBD1. In germline, CDR1 is MDHEN, CDR2 SYDVKM. This CDR3 comprises 15 residues. Trimming removed 5 bases from V and 2 bases from J; junction bases left unmatched: 7. The CDR3 DNA sequence: TGTGCCAGCAGTGACCGGGACAGGAGGAACTATGGCTACACCTTC. Protein sequence: CASSDRDRRNYGYTF.

The chain carries TRBV5-1 and TRBJ2-1, with TRBD2 matching over 11 bases. Trimming removed 4 bases from V and 3 bases from J; junction bases left unmatched: 3. Germline V gene lookup returns CDR1 SGHRS and CDR2 YFSETQ. This CDR3 region has 15 residues. As DNA, the CDR3 is TGCGCCAGCAGCATCGGACTAGCGGGCTACAATGAGCAGTTCTTC. It yields the protein CASSIGLAGYNEQFF.

CDR3 coding DNA: TGTGCCAGCAGTTCTCCAGCGGGTGGGGCCGGGGAGCTGTTTTTT. Amino acids: CASSSPAGGAGELFF. The chain uses TRBV6-5 and TRBJ2-2; TRBD2 might be the D (6 bases). The CDR3 has 15 residues. Germline V CDR1 and CDR2: MNHEY, SVGAGI. V lost 4 bases and J lost 6, with 15 bases in between.

J is TRBJ1-1 and V is TRBV2; 7 bases line up with TRBD1. CDR1 is SNHLY, CDR2 FYNNEI, per germline. This CDR3 region has 14 residues. After removal of 7 bases from V and 1 base from J, the junction contained 6 bases not matched to a gene. For the CDR3, the DNA is TGTGCCAGCATTTACAGGGGATCGAACACTGAAGCTTTCTTT. It is translated as CASIYRGSNTEAFF.

This clone showed up just a few times. This chain joins TRBV2 and TRBJ2-7, with 8 bases identical to TRBD1. Trimming removed 11 bases from V and 4 bases from J; junction bases left unmatched: 10. Germline loops: CDR1 SNHLY, CDR2 FYNNEI. This CDR3 has 13 residues. CDR3 DNA sequence: TGTGCCCGCTCCGGGACAGGTTCTTACGAGCAGTACTTC. Translating it yields CARSGTGSYEQYF.

This clone was seen only once. The chain is built from TRBV28 and TRBJ2-3, with a possible D match to TRBD2 (6 bases). This CDR3 spans 12 amino acids. Germline V gene lookup returns CDR1 MDHEN and CDR2 SYDVKM. Written as DNA, the CDR3 is TGTGCTCTGGGGGGTAGCACAGATACGCAGTATTTT. This gives the protein CALGGSTDTQYF.

The chain recombines TRBV28 with TRBJ1-5; 8 bases are a match to TRBD1. Germline V gene lookup returns CDR1 MDHEN and CDR2 SYDVKM. The CDR3 runs to 17 residues. Trimming took 6 bases from V and 2 from J; bases not matched to a gene: 12. The DNA of the CDR3 is TGTGCCAGCAGCCCACCCCTCGGACAGGGAGGCAATCAGCCCCAGCATTTT. It is translated as CASSPPLGQGGNQPQHF.

The chain is built from TRBV27 and TRBJ1-2, with TRBD1 matching over 7 bases. The CDR3 has 16 amino acids. Germline V gene lookup returns CDR1 MNHEY and CDR2 SMNVEV (reference sequence). With 1 base clipped from V and 6 bases from J, the junction kept 11 bases outside the gene matches. The CDR3 reads CASSLFGDRDLHGYTF. The CDR3 DNA reads as TGTGCCAGCAGTTTATTCGGGGACAGAGACCTCCATGGCTACACCTTC.

This clone was detected only a few times. J is TRBJ2-3 and V is TRBV6-5; TRBD2 matches at 7 bases. The CDR3 loop spans 15 amino acids. V lost 6 bases to trimming and J lost 6 bases; unmatched junction nucleotides: 12. Germline CDR1 and CDR2: MNHEY and SVGAGI. This CDR3 reads CASSNDPGGKDTQYF. CDR3 DNA sequence: TGTGCCAGCAGCAACGACCCGGGGGGAAAGGATACGCAGTATTTT.